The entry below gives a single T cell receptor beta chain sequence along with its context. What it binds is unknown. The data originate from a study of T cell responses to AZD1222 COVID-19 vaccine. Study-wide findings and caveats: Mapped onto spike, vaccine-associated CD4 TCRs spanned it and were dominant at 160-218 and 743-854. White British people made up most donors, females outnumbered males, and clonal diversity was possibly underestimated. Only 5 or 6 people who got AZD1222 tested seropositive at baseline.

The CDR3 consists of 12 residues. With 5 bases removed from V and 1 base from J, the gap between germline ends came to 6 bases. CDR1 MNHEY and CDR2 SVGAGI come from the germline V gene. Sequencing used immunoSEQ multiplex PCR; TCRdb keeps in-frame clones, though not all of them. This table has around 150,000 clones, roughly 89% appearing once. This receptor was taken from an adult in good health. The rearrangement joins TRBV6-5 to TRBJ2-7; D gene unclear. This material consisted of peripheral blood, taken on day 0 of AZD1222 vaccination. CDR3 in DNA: TGTGCCAGCAGTCAAAGTTCCTACGAGCAGTACTTC. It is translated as CASSQSSYEQYF.